The entry below describes one T cell receptor beta chain. Amplification used 60 Vbeta primers and 13 Jbeta primers. Original analysis: Later, an analysis found about 80 million unique TCR beta chains, and around 12 million of these were shared. Clones were sequenced by immunoSEQ multiplex PCR, and TCRdb holds only the in-frame ones, with some missing. The D gene and trimming were derived from the DNA, and the V and J assignments and clone size from that table. The table shows about 100,000 clones, with around four fifths occurring only once. CDR1 SGHRS and CDR2 YFSETQ come from the germline V gene. CDR3 size: 15 residues. The germline V and J ends were trimmed by 2 bases and 2 bases, with 8 bases remaining between them. The data originate from a study of cytomegalovirus exposure and HLA in healthy donors. Study overall: Samples from HLA-typed donors yielded about 85 million unique TCRs in an early data release.

This sequence originates from a man aged 35 to 55 in good health and CMV-seropositive. The chain employs TRBV5-1 and TRBJ2-6; no definite D call. Input material: PBMCs. CDR3 coding DNA: TGCGCCAGCAGCTTTAACATGGCTGGGGCCAACGTCCTGACTTTC. Translation: CASSFNMAGANVLTF.